Below are 19 T cell receptor beta chains sequenced from a single sample in a study of T cell clonotyping in hematopoietic cell transplantation. The protocol was immunoSEQ multiplex PCR, while the TCRdb copy is restricted to in-frame clones and leaves out a portion. The profile shows about 29,000 clones, 80% to 95% of them singletons. Sequencing was performed on PBMCs, taken 100 days after allogeneic stem cell transplant. The source is a female patient in her fifties or sixties who had an allogeneic stem cell transplant from a related donor, so the T cells may come from the graft donor. Some clones in this sample may be carry-over from other donors' samples.

This chain uses TRBV4-3 with TRBJ2-5; 8 nucleotides agree with TRBD1. In germline, CDR1 is LGHNA, CDR2 YSLEER. V was pared by 3 bases and J by 3 bases, with 9 bases of the junction left unmatched. This CDR3 is built from 16 residues. The CDR3 is CASSQEGQAAEETQYF. Here the CDR3 DNA reads TGCGCCAGCAGCCAGGAGGGACAGGCAGCGGAAGAGACCCAGTACTTC.

This chain connects TRBV11-2 to TRBJ1-2; no firm D call. This CDR3 comprises 13 residues. Trimming took off 5 bases at V and 6 bases at J, with 13 bases between the two ends. From germline, CDR1 is SGHAT and CDR2 FQNNGV. The CDR3 reads CASSDLRRHGYTF. The CDR3 DNA follows: TGTGCCAGCAGCGACCTCCGACGGCATGGCTACACCTTC.

The rearrangement uses TRBV6-6 and TRBJ2-7; no definite D call. Looked up from germline, CDR1 is MNHNY and CDR2 is SVGAGI (reference sequence). The V gene lost 4 bases and the J gene lost 7 bases, with 14 bases spanning the gap. This CDR3 is 13 amino acids long. CDR3 coding DNA: TGTGCCAGCAGTTCCTCGGGTAGAGGTGAGCAGTACTTC. Translating it yields CASSSSGRGEQYF.

The rearrangement uses TRBV5-1 and TRBJ2-1; the match to TRBD1 covers 7 bases. Germline CDR1 SGHRS, CDR2 YFSETQ. The CDR3 spans 14 residues. With 4 bases clipped from V and 10 bases from J, the junction kept 11 bases outside the gene matches. Here the CDR3 DNA reads TGCGCCAGCAGCATAAGACAGGGATTGGGAGAGCAGTTCTTC. This sequence encodes CASSIRQGLGEQFF.

The chain uses TRBV29-1 and TRBJ2-1; tentative D call: TRBD2 (7 bases). Germline assignment: CDR1 SQVTM and CDR2 ANQGSEA. The V end was cut by 1 base, the J end by 1 base, with 11 bases between. This CDR3 is built from 15 residues. The CDR3 region is CSVEGAGASYNEQFF. The DNA for the CDR3 is TGCAGCGTTGAAGGCGCGGGGGCTTCCTACAATGAGCAGTTCTTC.

The chain links TRBV11-2 to TRBJ2-3; TRBD1 is a possible D gene (6 bases). CDR1 SGHAT and CDR2 FQNNGV come from the germline V gene. The CDR3 extends over 14 amino acids. Trimming took off 4 bases at V and 1 base at J, with 9 bases between the two ends. The CDR3 is CASSSGQRTDTQYF. CDR3 sequence (DNA): TGTGCCAGCAGCTCCGGACAGCGCACAGATACGCAGTATTTT.

V gene TRBV11-2 combines with J gene TRBJ2-3; 15 bases map to TRBD2. The ends lost 2 bases at V and 5 bases at J; junction bases unmatched: 11. The CDR3 runs to 19 residues. Germline V gives CDR1 SGHAT, CDR2 FQNNGV. The CDR3 sequence: CASSLIAWTSGGDRDTQYF. The CDR3 DNA follows: TGTGCCAGCAGCTTAATCGCTTGGACTAGCGGGGGGGACCGAGATACGCAGTATTTT.

V usage is TRBV5-5 and J usage is TRBJ1-3; TRBD1 matches at 7 bases. CDR1 and CDR2 from the germline V gene are SGHKS and YYEKEE (reference sequence). The CDR3 has 15 residues. V was pared by 0 bases and J by 4 bases, with 4 bases of the junction left unmatched. CDR3 sequence: CASSLVRGRGNTIYF. CDR3 nucleotides: TGTGCCAGCAGCTTGGTTAGGGGGCGCGGAAACACCATATATTTT.

This chain joins TRBV5-5 and TRBJ1-2, with D possibly TRBD1 on 5 matching bases. CDR1 is SGHKS and CDR2 is YYEKEE in the germline V gene (reference sequence). This CDR3 comprises 19 residues. V gave up 3 bases and J gave up 2 bases, with 26 bases separating them. The CDR3 sequence: CASSSFDSTPDILNYGYTF. DNA for the CDR3: TGTGCCAGCAGCTCCTTTGACTCAACGCCGGACATCCTAAACTATGGCTACACCTTC.

V is TRBV5-1 and J is TRBJ2-7, with 9 nucleotides matching TRBD1. Germline lookup yields CDR1 SGHRS and CDR2 YFSETQ. Germline trimming cut 6 bases from V and 6 bases from J; bases unmatched to any gene: 13. This CDR3 region has 15 residues. CDR3 amino acids: CASTKGGNRGLEQYF. The CDR3 DNA reads TGCGCCAGCACCAAGGGAGGGAACAGGGGGCTCGAGCAGTACTTC.

The chain combines TRBV7-2 with TRBJ1-2; 7 bases align to TRBD1. The CDR3 length is 13 residues. V lost 5 bases to trimming and J lost 7 bases; unmatched junction nucleotides: 7. Looked up from germline, CDR1 is SGHTA and CDR2 is FQGNSA. The chain's CDR3 is CASSARSGGGYTF. DNA of the CDR3: TGTGCCAGCAGCGCAAGGTCAGGGGGTGGCTACACCTTC. Full variable domain (missing parts from reference TRBV7-2 and TRBJ1-2): GAGVSQSPSNKVTEKGKDVELRCDPISGHTALYWYRQSLGQGLEFLIYFQGNSAPDKSGLPSDRFSAERTGGSVSTLTIQRTQQEDSAVYLCASSARSGGGYTFGSGTRLTVV.

The V and J genes are TRBV7-2 and TRBJ2-3; D remains unclear. The CDR3 has 13 residues. Germline CDR1 and CDR2: SGHTA and FQGNSA. V lost 1 base and J 9 bases, leaving 11 bases between the germline ends. The CDR3 sequence: CASSLGDSWTQYF. CDR3 sequence (DNA): TGTGCCAGCAGCTTAGGTGACTCTTGGACGCAGTATTTT.

V usage is TRBV7-2 and J usage is TRBJ1-2; D is uncertain. V was shortened by 2 bases and J by 3 bases, with 10 bases between the two germline ends. The CDR3 runs to 14 residues. Germline CDR1 reads SGHTA; CDR2 reads FQGNSA. In nucleotides, the CDR3 is TGTGCCAGCAGCTTACTTGCAGGAGACTATGGCTACACCTTC. Protein: CASSLLAGDYGYTF.

The V call is TRBV10-3, the J call TRBJ2-1; 9 nucleotides line up with TRBD2. Germline V gene lookup returns CDR1 ENHRY and CDR2 SYGVKD. This CDR3 region has 16 residues. V shed 9 bases and J 4 bases; nucleotides not matched to a gene: 13. CDR3 sequence reads: CAIAPPVAGGYNEQFF. The CDR3 DNA sequence: TGTGCCATAGCCCCACCTGTGGCGGGGGGGTACAATGAGCAGTTCTTC.

This clone was seen just once. This sequence joins TRBV28 and TRBJ2-1, with D perhaps TRBD2 (7 bases). CDR3 length: 17 residues. The V gene lost 7 bases and the J gene lost 0 bases, with 19 bases spanning the gap. Per the germline V gene, CDR1 is MDHEN and CDR2 is SYDVKM. Here the CDR3 reads CASTSGGRLSSYNEQFF. In DNA form, the CDR3 reads TGTGCCAGCACCTCGGGGGGCCGTTTGAGCTCCTACAATGAGCAGTTCTTC.

The chain links TRBV9 to TRBJ1-2, with TRBD1 as a possible D gene (5 bases). V was pared by 0 bases and J by 2 bases, with 11 bases between. CDR1 is SGDLS and CDR2 is YYNGEE in the germline V gene. This CDR3 is built from 15 residues. CDR3 bases: TGTGCCAGCAGCGTAGGTAGGGGAGCGAACTATGGCTACACCTTC. Its protein is CASSVGRGANYGYTF. Full variable domain (remainder filled in from reference TRBV9 and TRBJ1-2): DSGVTQTPKHLITATGQRVTLRCSPRSGDLSVYWYQQSLDQGLQFLIQYYNGEERAKGNILERFSAQQFPDLHSELNLSSLELGDSALYFCASSVGRGANYGYTFGSGTRLTVV.

This chain joins TRBV13 and TRBJ2-3; 9 bases line up with TRBD1. Germline V gives CDR1 PRHDT, CDR2 FYEKMQ (reference sequence). There are 15 residues in the CDR3. V trimming: 3 bases; J trimming: 7 bases; junction bases outside the gene matches: 8. Here the CDR3 reads CASSFVTGGANTQYF. In nucleotides, the CDR3 is TGTGCCAGCAGCTTCGTTACAGGGGGCGCGAATACGCAGTATTTT. Filled out from reference TRBV13 and TRBJ2-3, the complete variable domain reads AAGVIQSPRHLIKEKRETATLKCYPIPRHDTVYWYQQGPGQDPQFLISFYEKMQSDKGSIPDRFSAQQFSDYHSELNMSSLELGDSALYFCASSFVTGGANTQYFGPGTRLTVL.

CDR3 coding DNA: TGTGCCAGCAGCTTTAAGCGGATTAATGAAAAACTGTTTTTT. It translates to CASSFKRINEKLFF. The chain recombines TRBV7-2 with TRBJ1-4; D is unresolved. Germline V lookup: CDR1 SGHTA, CDR2 FQGNSA. CDR3 length equals 14 residues. The V and J ends lost 3 bases and 4 bases respectively, with 9 bases between them.

The chain carries TRBV27 and TRBJ1-2; 7 bases match TRBD1. The CDR3 totals 13 residues. Germline trimming cut 4 bases from V and 2 bases from J; bases unmatched to any gene: 1. Germline loops: CDR1 MNHEY, CDR2 SMNVEV (reference sequence). The CDR3 DNA is TGTGCCAGCAGTTGGGACAGAAACTATGGCTACACCTTC. This encodes CASSWDRNYGYTF.